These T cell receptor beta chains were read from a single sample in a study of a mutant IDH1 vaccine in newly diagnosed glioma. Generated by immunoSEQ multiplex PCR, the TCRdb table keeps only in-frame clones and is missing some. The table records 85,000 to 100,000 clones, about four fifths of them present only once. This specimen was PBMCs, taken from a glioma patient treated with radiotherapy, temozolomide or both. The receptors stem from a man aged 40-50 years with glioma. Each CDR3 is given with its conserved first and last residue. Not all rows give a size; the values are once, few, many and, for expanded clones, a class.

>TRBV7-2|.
CASSFRDSTDTQYF
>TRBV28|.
CASGPVGMQETQYF
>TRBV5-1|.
CASSLVASGAYNEQFF
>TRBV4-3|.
CASSQDNFGSYNEQFF
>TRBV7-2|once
CASSPRGGHIAGELFF
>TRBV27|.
CASSLSGYTF
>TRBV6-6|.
CASRRQENSPLHF
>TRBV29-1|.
CSVEEHLARRGAFF
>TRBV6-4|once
CASRPTGGDSPLHF
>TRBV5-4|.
CASSLEFSGLVGREEQYF
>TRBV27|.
CASSLGAQTVTQYF
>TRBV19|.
CASSIVRGRLAGEGELFF
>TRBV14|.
CASSQDIAGTEAFF
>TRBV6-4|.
CASSGGGAGANVLTF
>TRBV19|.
CASRLGRSTGELFF
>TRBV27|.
CASSPRDNNQPQHF
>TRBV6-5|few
CASSYFTGVGPLEAFF
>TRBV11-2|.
CASSLWASGVGADTQYF
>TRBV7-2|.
CASSTWTGNQPQHF
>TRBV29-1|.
CSPGDRGRFGELFF
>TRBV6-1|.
CASSDLPSWGGWSTEAFF
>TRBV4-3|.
CASSFGQASGELFF
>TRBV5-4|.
CAEVSGANVLTF
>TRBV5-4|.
CASSPRASGGLYEQYF
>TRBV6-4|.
CASRTSGPTDTQYF
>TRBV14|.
CASSPQLSSYEQYF
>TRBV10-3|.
CAMGPPYEQYF
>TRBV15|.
CATSRDRAGGADEQFF
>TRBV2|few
CASSENTYYQKLFF
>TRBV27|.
CASSLGGRSALYEQYF
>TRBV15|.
CATSRDGRTGENIQYF
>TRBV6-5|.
CASRPGLPYEQYF
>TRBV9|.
CASSPWGYTDTQYF
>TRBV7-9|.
CASSSDRYEQYF
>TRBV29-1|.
CSVERRGSYNEQFF
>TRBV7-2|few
CASSIKTDSPLHF
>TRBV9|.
CASSVGLASNEQFF
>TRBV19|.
CASSAGGPNYGYTF
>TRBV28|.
CASSFSPGQGIGSNQPQHF
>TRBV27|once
CASSFLFGELFF
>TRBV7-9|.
CASSLLGAGGNNEQFF